This T cell receptor beta chain was captured in a study of blood T cells in healthy people across ages. Overall study context: Through template switching, about one barcoded beta molecule was captured per two T cells, as measured in model experiments.

On this clonotype: Its antigen is as yet unknown.

With 8 bases removed from V and 9 bases from J, the gap between germline ends came to 13 bases. The germline V gene encodes CDR1 SNHLY and CDR2 FYNNEI. The CDR3 has 11 residues. Study-level points and caveats: Across the age range, TCR beta diversity per million T cells fell in a roughly linear way.

The authors ran a second PCR of about 7 to 12 cycles using a sample-barcoded 5' primer and a J-beta primer mix. TCRdb itself ran the 5' RACE reads through MiXCR, one entry per CDR3 protein. The repertoire consists of hundreds of thousands of distinct CDR3 sequences, with 45% to 50% occurring once and the leading ten covering under 35%. The TCR comes from a woman aged 60 to 75 in good health. The sequencing sample was made of blood. The chain has TRBV2 and TRBJ1-2, with D maybe TRBD1 (5 bases). In nucleotides, the CDR3 is TGTGCCAGCGACCGACAGAATAGCTACACCTTC. It specifies CASDRQNSYTF. Looking up the rest from reference TRBV2 and TRBJ1-2 gives the full variable domain: EPEVTQTPSHQVTQMGQEVILRCVPISNHLYFYWYRQILGQKVEFLVSFYNNEISEKSEIFDDQFSVERPDGSNFTLKIRSTKLEDSAMYFCASDRQNSYTFGSGTRLTVV.